Shown below are 18 T cell receptor beta chains from a single sample sequenced in a study of blood T cell repertoires in COVID-19. Profiled with immunoSEQ multiplex PCR; TCRdb holds only in-frame clones, not every one. Found here are some 250,000 clones, 85% to 90% of them singletons; the top ten hold around 0.98%. The sample was peripheral blood. The receptors were gathered from a woman aged 40 to 50 who had recovered from COVID-19.

The chain uses TRBV14 and TRBJ1-1; D remains ambiguous. Germline lookup yields CDR1 SGHDN and CDR2 FVKESK. Trimming removed 4 bases from V and 3 bases from J, with 18 bases in between. The CDR3 loop spans 16 amino acids. The CDR3 nucleotides are TGTGCCAGCAGCCCGTCGGGGTGGCAGGCGTACACTGAAGCTTTCTTT. Translating it yields CASSPSGWQAYTEAFF.

This clone has only one observation. This chain joins TRBV7-2 and TRBJ2-7; tentative D call: TRBD2 (6 bases). The CDR3 is 14 residues long. V shed 5 bases and J shed 5 bases, with 16 bases lying between them. Germline CDR1 is SGHTA and CDR2 is FQGNSA. CDR3 nucleotides: TGTGCCAGCAGCCCAGCGGAGGGGCGGCACGAGCAGTACTTC. Translated, it gives CASSPAEGRHEQYF.

The chain is built from TRBV28 and TRBJ1-6; 7 positions agree with TRBD1. CDR1 is MDHEN, CDR2 SYDVKM, per germline. Trimming cost V 7 bases and J 6 bases; bases outside gene matches: 12. CDR3 length: 16 residues. The CDR3 sequence is CASTYRQGASNSPLHF. The CDR3 DNA follows: TGTGCCAGCACCTACCGACAGGGAGCTTCTAATTCACCCCTCCACTTT. The full variable domain, rest sourced from reference TRBV28 and TRBJ1-6, is DVKVTQSSRYLVKRTGEKVFLECVQDMDHENMFWYRQDPGLGLRLIYFSYDVKMKEKGDIPEGYSVSREKKERFSLILESASTNQTSMYLCASTYRQGASNSPLHFGNGTRLTVT.

This sequence joins TRBV3-1 (or the pseudogene TRBV3-2) and TRBJ2-1, with TRBD1 matching over 9 bases. J gave up 15 bases and V 1 base, and 7 bases lay outside the gene matches. Germline CDR1 LGHDT, CDR2 YNNKEL (reference sequence). There are 13 residues in the CDR3. Here the CDR3 DNA reads TGTGCCAGCAGCCAAGTCAGGGGACAGGGTCTGTTCTTC. Its translation is CASSQVRGQGLFF.

The table lists this clone with a count of one. This chain joins TRBV28 and TRBJ2-7; D is uncertain. V lost 1 base to trimming and J lost 7 bases, with 11 bases between them. The germline V gene has CDR1 MDHEN and CDR2 SYDVKM. This CDR3 region has 13 residues. The CDR3 region has the DNA TGTGCCAGCAGTTTATCGGCAGGATGGGAGCAGTACTTC. Its protein is CASSLSAGWEQYF. The full variable domain, completed using reference TRBV28 and TRBJ2-7, is DVKVTQSSRYLVKRTGEKVFLECVQDMDHENMFWYRQDPGLGLRLIYFSYDVKMKEKGDIPEGYSVSREKKERFSLILESASTNQTSMYLCASSLSAGWEQYFGPGTRLTVT.

V gene TRBV27 combines with J gene TRBJ2-3; no clear D. V was cut by 6 bases and J by 10 bases, with 20 bases left in between. The CDR3 length is 14 residues. Germline CDR1 is MNHEY and CDR2 is SMNVEV (reference sequence). The CDR3: CASSPAIRVSAQYF. DNA of the CDR3: TGTGCCAGCAGCCCCGCCATACGGGTTAGTGCGCAGTATTTT.

The rearrangement joins TRBV18 to TRBJ2-2, with TRBD1 matching 8 bases. Germline CDR1 is KGHSH and CDR2 is LQKENI. The CDR3 covers 13 residues. Trimming took 10 bases from V and 2 from J; bases not matched to a gene: 3. CDR3 DNA sequence: TGTGCCACCCAGGGGGCCAACACCGGGGAGCTGTTTTTT. Translated: CATQGANTGELFF. Complete variable domain (other parts from reference TRBV18 and TRBJ2-2): NAGVMQNPRHLVRRRGQEARLRCSPMKGHSHVYWYRQLPEEGLKFMVYLQKENIIDESGMPKERFSAEFPKEGPSILRIQQVVRGDSAAYFCATQGANTGELFFGEGSRLTVL.

The chain is built from TRBV6-6 and TRBJ2-1, with TRBD2 as a possible D gene (6 bases). Germline values: CDR1 MNHNY, CDR2 SVGAGI (reference sequence). CDR3 length equals 13 residues. Trimming removed 5 bases at V and 12 bases at J, with 17 bases between. CDR3 bases: TGTGCCAGCAGTCCTCGACAGACCGGGGGGCAGTTCTTC. It specifies CASSPRQTGGQFF.

This clone has a single count. The CDR3 coding sequence is TGTGCCAGCAGTCGGGGGGAACCGAACACTGAAGCTTTCTTT. It specifies CASSRGEPNTEAFF. This chain connects TRBV9 to TRBJ1-1; TRBD1 is a possible D gene (5 bases). Germline assignment: CDR1 SGDLS and CDR2 YYNGEE. The CDR3 spans 14 residues. Trimming shortened V by 5 bases and J by 1 base, and 12 bases separated the two germline ends.

This chain connects TRBV7-2 to TRBJ2-2; 13 bases agree with TRBD2. Trimming at V came to 5 bases and at J to 4 bases, leaving 7 bases not matched to a gene. The CDR3 length is 17 residues. Germline V gene data show CDR1 as SGHTA and CDR2 as FQGNSA. CDR3 amino acids: CASSPWTSGSRTGELFF. The CDR3 DNA reads as TGTGCCAGCAGCCCGTGGACTAGCGGGAGTCGCACCGGGGAGCTGTTTTTT.

This chain links TRBV7-6 with TRBJ2-3; TRBD2 is a possible D gene (6 bases). The CDR3 is 17 residues long. Trimming stripped 3 bases from V and 4 bases from J, with 20 bases between. CDR1 is SGHVS and CDR2 is FNYEAQ in the germline V gene. CDR3 loop: CASSFGRWGAGADTQYF. The DNA for the CDR3 is TGTGCCAGCAGCTTTGGGAGGTGGGGCGCTGGGGCAGATACGCAGTATTTT.

The chain recombines TRBV29-1 with TRBJ2-1, with 16 positions matching TRBD2. Germline CDR1 is SQVTM and CDR2 is ANQGSEA. The CDR3 is made up of 18 amino acids. V lost 4 bases to trimming and J lost 4 bases; unmatched junction nucleotides: 10. The CDR3 region is CSVGGTSGRAGFYNEQFF. The CDR3 DNA follows: TGCAGCGTTGGGGGGACTAGCGGGAGGGCCGGTTTTTACAATGAGCAGTTCTTC.

The chain combines TRBV19 with TRBJ2-1, with 10 positions matching TRBD2. Unmatched junction bases numbered 1, after V lost 8 bases and J lost 9 bases. CDR3 length: 11 amino acids. Germline assignment: CDR1 LNHDA and CDR2 SQIVND (reference sequence). The CDR3, as DNA: TGTGCCAGTCGGACTAGCGGTGAGCAGTTCTTC. The encoded protein is CASRTSGEQFF.

V and J are TRBV10-3 and TRBJ1-1; D might be TRBD1 (5 bases). CDR1 and CDR2 (germline): ENHRY, SYGVKD. CDR3 length equals 13 residues. Between the trimmed V and J ends, which lost 4 bases and 3 bases, there was a span of 9 bases. CDR3 bases: TGTGCCATCAGTGGGCAGGGCCACACTGAAGCTTTCTTT. The encoded protein is CAISGQGHTEAFF.

This clone was picked up one time. The rearrangement joins TRBV30 to TRBJ1-3, with D perhaps TRBD1 (6 bases). The ends were cut back, 6 bases at V and 2 bases at J, with 14 bases in the middle. CDR1 is GTSNPN and CDR2 is SVGIG in the germline V gene (reference sequence). The CDR3 contains 14 residues. The CDR3 region is CACPLGGTGNTIYF. DNA of the CDR3: TGTGCCTGCCCCTTAGGGGGTACTGGAAACACCATATATTTT.

The V call is TRBV9, the J call TRBJ2-5, with 9 bases matching TRBD2. This CDR3 has 16 amino acids. CDR1 SGDLS and CDR2 YYNGEE come from the germline V gene. The junction had 16 bases not matched to a gene; V was cut back by 6 bases and J by 7 bases. The CDR3 sequence is CASTPRASGARGTQYF. The CDR3 DNA reads as TGTGCCAGCACCCCACGGGCTAGCGGGGCCCGGGGGACCCAGTACTTC.

The chain recombines TRBV29-1 with TRBJ2-1; D might be TRBD1 (6 bases). This CDR3 region has 14 residues. Germline CDR1 is SQVTM and CDR2 is ANQGSEA. The germline V and J ends were trimmed by 4 bases and 7 bases, with 17 bases remaining between them. DNA for the CDR3: TGCAGCGTTGTTAGGGCAGTGAGGGGGAATGAGCAGTTCTTC. This translates into CSVVRAVRGNEQFF.

This chain joins TRBV9 and TRBJ1-1; D ambiguous. With 7 bases removed from V and 5 bases from J, the gap between germline ends came to 9 bases. The V gene's germline CDR1 is SGDLS and CDR2 YYNGEE. The CDR3 sequence is 11 residues long. CDR3 protein: CASGGGTEAFF. Here the CDR3 DNA reads TGTGCCAGCGGTGGCGGGACTGAAGCTTTCTTT.